The clone carrying this T cell receptor beta chain was seen a handful of times. What it binds is not known. This specimen comes from a study of beta chain features in type 1 diabetes. Investigators reverse transcribed all isolated RNA, so they sequenced expressed TCRB transcripts. Measured with immunoSEQ multiplex PCR; TCRdb has only the in-frame clones, and not every one. The sample has about 340,000 clones; roughly 14% are singletons. Points from the study as a whole: Sampled from patients, naive, central memory and Treg TCRB repertoires appeared more similar than those sampled from healthy donors. Among patients with Type 1 diabetes, TCRB CDR3s were moderately but significantly shorter in every one of the four CD4+ subsets.

CDR3 size: 17 residues. Looked up from germline, CDR1 is SGHNT and CDR2 is YYREEE (reference sequence). V dropped 4 bases and J dropped 4; count of bases not matched to a gene: 6. The chain couples TRBV5-4 to TRBJ2-2, with TRBD2 matching over 14 bases. The TCR sequence derives from a woman aged 18-30 years with type 1 diabetes. The specimen was naive CD4+ T cells from blood. In DNA, the CDR3 is TGTGCCAGCAGCCCCGGGACTAGCGGGAGCGGCACCGGGGAGCTGTTTTTT. Encoded protein: CASSPGTSGSGTGELFF. Variable domain in full (rest from reference TRBV5-4 and TRBJ2-2): ETGVTQSPTHLIKTRGQQVTLRCSSQSGHNTVSWYQQALGQGPQFIFQYYREEENGRGNFPPRFSGLQFPNYSSELNVNALELDDSALYLCASSPGTSGSGTGELFFGEGSRLTVL.